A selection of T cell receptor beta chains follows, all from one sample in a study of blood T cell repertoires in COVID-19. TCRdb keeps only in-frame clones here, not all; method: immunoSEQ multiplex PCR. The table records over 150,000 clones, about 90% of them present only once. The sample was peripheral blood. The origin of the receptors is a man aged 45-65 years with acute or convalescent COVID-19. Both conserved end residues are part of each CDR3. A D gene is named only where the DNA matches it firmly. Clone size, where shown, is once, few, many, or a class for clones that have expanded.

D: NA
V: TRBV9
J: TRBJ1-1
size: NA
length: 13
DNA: TGTGCCAGCAGCGTGGGCCCGAACACTGAAGCTTTCTTT
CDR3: CASSVGPNTEAFF

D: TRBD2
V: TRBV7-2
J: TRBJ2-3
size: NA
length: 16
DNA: TGTGCCAGCAGCTTAGTACCTAGCGGGGGCTTGGATACGCAGTATTTT
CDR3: CASSLVPSGGLDTQYF

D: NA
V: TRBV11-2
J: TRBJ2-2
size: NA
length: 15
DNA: TGTGCCAGCAGCCACTTAGGGGGGAACACCGGGGAGCTGTTTTTT
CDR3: CASSHLGGNTGELFF

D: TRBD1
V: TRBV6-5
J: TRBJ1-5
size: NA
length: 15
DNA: TGTGCCAGCAGTACAGGGGGGAATAGCAATCAGCCCCAGCATTTT
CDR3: CASSTGGNSNQPQHF

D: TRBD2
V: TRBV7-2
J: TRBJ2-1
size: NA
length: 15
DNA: TGTGCCAGCAGCTTAGCCAGCGGGGGTTACAATGAGCAGTTCTTC
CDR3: CASSLASGGYNEQFF

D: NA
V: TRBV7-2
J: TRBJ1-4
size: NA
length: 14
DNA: TGTGCCAGCAGCACCCGGGGGGGGCCGGGAAAACTGTTTTTT
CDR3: CASSTRGGPGKLFF

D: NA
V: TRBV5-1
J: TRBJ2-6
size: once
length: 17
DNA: TGCGCCAGCAGCTTGGGGGCCAGCTTCTCTGGGGCCAACGTCCTGACTTTC
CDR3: CASSLGASFSGANVLTF

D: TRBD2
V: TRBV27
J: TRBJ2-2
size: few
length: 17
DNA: TGTGCCAGCAGCCAGACTAGCGGGAGGCCGAACACCGGGGAGCTGTTTTTT
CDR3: CASSQTSGRPNTGELFF

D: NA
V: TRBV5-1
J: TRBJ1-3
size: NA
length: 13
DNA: TGCGCCAGCACGTGGGGGGTTGGAAACACCATATATTTT
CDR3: CASTWGVGNTIYF

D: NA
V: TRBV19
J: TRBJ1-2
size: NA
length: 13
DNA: TGTGCCAGTAGTACTGCGGGCCGATATGGCTACACCTTC
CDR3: CASSTAGRYGYTF

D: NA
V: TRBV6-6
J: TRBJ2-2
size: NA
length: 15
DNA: TGTGCCAGCAGTTACCCCTGGGGGGACACCGGGGAGCTGTTTTTT
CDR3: CASSYPWGDTGELFF

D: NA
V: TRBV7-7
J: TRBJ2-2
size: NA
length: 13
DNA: TGTGCTAGCAGCTCGACAGATACCGGGGAGCTGTTTTTT
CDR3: CASSSTDTGELFF

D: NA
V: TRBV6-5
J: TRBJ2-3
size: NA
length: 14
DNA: TGTGCCAGCAGTCTCGGTTATAGCACAGATACGCAGTATTTT
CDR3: CASSLGYSTDTQYF

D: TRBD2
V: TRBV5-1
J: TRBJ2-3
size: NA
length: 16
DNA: TGCGCCAGCAGCTTTGGGAGCGGGATGGGGACAGATACGCAGTATTTT
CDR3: CASSFGSGMGTDTQYF

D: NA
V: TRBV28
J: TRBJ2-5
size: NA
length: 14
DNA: TGTGCCAGCAGTTTTCGCCAGGTTGAAGAGACCCAGTACTTC
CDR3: CASSFRQVEETQYF

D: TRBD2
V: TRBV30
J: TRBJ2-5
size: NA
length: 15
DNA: TGTGCCTGGAGATACGGCGGGACTAGACAAGAGACCCAGTACTTC
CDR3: CAWRYGGTRQETQYF

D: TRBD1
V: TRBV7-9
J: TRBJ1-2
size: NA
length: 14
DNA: TGTGCCAGCACCCCGGACAGGGTGTTAGGCGGCTACACCTTT
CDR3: CASTPDRVLGGYTF

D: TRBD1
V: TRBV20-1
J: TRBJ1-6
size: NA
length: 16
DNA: TGCAGTGCTAGTTATTTGCGGGGACAGGGCATCCCACCCCTCCACTTT
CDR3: CSASYLRGQGIPPLHF

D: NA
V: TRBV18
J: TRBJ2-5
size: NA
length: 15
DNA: TGTGCCAGCTCACCAGATGAGGTGACCCAAGAGACCCAGTACTTC
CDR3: CASSPDEVTQETQYF

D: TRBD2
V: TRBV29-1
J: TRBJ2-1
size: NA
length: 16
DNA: TGCAGCGTTGAAGGCCTAGCGGGAGCGGGTTCGAATGAGCAGTTCTTC
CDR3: CSVEGLAGAGSNEQFF

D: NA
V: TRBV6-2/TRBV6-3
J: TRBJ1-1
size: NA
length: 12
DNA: TGTGCCAGCAGTTTCCCGGCGGGTGAAGCTTTCTTT
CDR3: CASSFPAGEAFF

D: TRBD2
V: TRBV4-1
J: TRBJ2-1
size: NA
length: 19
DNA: TGCGCCAGCAGCCTCCCCGGGACTAGCGGGAGTAAATCCTACAATGAGCAGTTCTTC
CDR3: CASSLPGTSGSKSYNEQFF

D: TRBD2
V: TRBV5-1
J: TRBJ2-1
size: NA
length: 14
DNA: TGCGCCAGCAGCGTAGCGGGAGGGGGCAATGAGCAGTTCTTC
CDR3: CASSVAGGGNEQFF

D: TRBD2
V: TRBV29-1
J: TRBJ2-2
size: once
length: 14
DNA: TGCAGTGTACTAGCGGGAGATTTCACCGGGGAGCTGTTTTTT
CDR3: CSVLAGDFTGELFF

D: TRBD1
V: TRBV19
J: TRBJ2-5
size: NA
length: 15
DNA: TGTGCCAGTAGTAACGGACAGGGGGCCCGGGAGACCCAGTACTTC
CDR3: CASSNGQGARETQYF

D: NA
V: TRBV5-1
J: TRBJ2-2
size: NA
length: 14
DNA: TGCGCCAGCAGCGCAGGGATGAACACCGGGGAGCTGTTTTTT
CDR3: CASSAGMNTGELFF

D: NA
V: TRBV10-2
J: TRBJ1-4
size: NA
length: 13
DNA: TGCGCCAGCAGTTCGGTCCGGGGTGAAAAACTGTTTTTT
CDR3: CASSSVRGEKLFF

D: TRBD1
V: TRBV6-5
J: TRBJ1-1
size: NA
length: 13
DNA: TGTGCCACCACTTTGGACAGGGCGAATGAAGCTTTCTTT
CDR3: CATTLDRANEAFF

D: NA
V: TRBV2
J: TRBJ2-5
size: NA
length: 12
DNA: TGTGCCAGCAGTGAAGACCGTGCGGCCCAGTACTTC
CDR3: CASSEDRAAQYF

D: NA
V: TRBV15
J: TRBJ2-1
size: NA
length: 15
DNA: TGTGCCACCAGCAGACTACGGGGAGACTACAATGAGCAGTTCTTC
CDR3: CATSRLRGDYNEQFF

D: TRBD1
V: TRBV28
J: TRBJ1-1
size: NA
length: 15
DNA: TGTGCCAGCAGTTTTCACCCCGGACAGGGAACTGAAGCTTTCTTT
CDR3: CASSFHPGQGTEAFF

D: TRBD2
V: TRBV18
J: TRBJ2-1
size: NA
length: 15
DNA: TGTGCCAGCTCACAGCCGGGACTAGCGACGAATGAGCAGTTCTTC
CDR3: CASSQPGLATNEQFF

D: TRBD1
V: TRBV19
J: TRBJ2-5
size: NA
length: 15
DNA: TGTGCCAGTAGACCGGGACAGACTTACCAAGAGACCCAGTACTTC
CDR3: CASRPGQTYQETQYF

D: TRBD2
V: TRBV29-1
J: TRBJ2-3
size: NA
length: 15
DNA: TGCAGCGTTTCCGAGCGGGGGAGAGGCACAGATACGCAGTATTTT
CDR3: CSVSERGRGTDTQYF

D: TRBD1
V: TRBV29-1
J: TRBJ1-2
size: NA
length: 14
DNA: TGCAGCGTTGAAGATGCGGACAGGGGCTATGGCTACACCTTC
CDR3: CSVEDADRGYGYTF

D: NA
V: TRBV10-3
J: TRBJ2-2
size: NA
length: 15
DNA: TGTGCCATCAGTGAGTCGATAGCGGTCCCCGGGGAGCTGTTTTTT
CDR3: CAISESIAVPGELFF

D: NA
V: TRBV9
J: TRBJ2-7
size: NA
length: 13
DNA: TGTGCCAGCAGCGTTGATAGCTCCTACGAGCAGTACTTC
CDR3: CASSVDSSYEQYF

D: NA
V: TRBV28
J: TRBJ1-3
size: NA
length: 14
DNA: TGTGCCAGCAGTTCCCCCCCGGTCCCAAACACCATATATTTT
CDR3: CASSSPPVPNTIYF

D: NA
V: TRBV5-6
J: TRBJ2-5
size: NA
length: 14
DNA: TGTGCCAGCAGCTTAACCGGGTTCCAAGAGACCCAGTACTTC
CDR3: CASSLTGFQETQYF

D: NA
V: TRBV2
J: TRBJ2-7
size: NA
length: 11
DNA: TGTGCCAGCAGTGTTTCGAGGGAGCAGTACTTC
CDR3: CASSVSREQYF

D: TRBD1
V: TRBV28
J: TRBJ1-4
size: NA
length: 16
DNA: TGTGCCAGCAGTTTAGACAGGGGGGCAACTAATGAAAAACTGTTTTTT
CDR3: CASSLDRGATNEKLFF

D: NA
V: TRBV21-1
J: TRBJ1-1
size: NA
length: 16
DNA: TGTGCCAGCAGCCCCAGTCCGGACAGCCTGAACACTGAAGCTTTCTTT
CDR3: CASSPSPDSLNTEAFF

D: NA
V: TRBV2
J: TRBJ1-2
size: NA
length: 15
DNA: TGTGCCAGCAGTGTCTTAAGTTACTCACCTTCGGGCTACACCTTC
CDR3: CASSVLSYSPSGYTF

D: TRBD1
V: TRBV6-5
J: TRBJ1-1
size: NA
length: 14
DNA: TGTGCCAGCAGGAAGACAGGGGGTTACACTGAAGCTTTCTTT
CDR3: CASRKTGGYTEAFF

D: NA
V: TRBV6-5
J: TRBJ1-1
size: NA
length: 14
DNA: TGTGCCAGCAGTTACATCGACAACTCACGGGGAGCTTTCTTT
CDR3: CASSYIDNSRGAFF

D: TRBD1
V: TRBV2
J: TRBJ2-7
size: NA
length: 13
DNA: TGTGCCAGCAGAGTGGACAGGGGCGGCGAGCAGTACTTC
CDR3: CASRVDRGGEQYF

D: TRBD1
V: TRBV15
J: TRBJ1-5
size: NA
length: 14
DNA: TGTGCCACAAGACAGGGGTATAGCAATCAGCCCCAGCATTTT
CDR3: CATRQGYSNQPQHF

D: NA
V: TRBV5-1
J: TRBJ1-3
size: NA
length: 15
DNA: TGCGCCAGCAGCCCCCGTGGCAGCTCTGGAAACACCATATATTTT
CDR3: CASSPRGSSGNTIYF

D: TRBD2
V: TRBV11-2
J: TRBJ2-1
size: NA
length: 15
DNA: TGTGCCAGCAGCATCGGGACTAGCGGGAGGGTACGGCAGTTCTTC
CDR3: CASSIGTSGRVRQFF

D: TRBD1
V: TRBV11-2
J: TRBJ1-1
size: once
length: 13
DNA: TGTGCCAGCAGCTCGTGGGACAGAGACGAAGCTTTCTTT
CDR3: CASSSWDRDEAFF

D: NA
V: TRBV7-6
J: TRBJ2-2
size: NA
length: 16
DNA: TGTGCCAGCAGCTTAGTGCCCCCCTCGGGAACCGGGGAGCTGTTTTTT
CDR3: CASSLVPPSGTGELFF

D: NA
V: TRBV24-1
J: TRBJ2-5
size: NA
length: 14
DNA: TGTGCCACCAGTGACCCGGGGACACAAGAGACCCAGTACTTC
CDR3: CATSDPGTQETQYF

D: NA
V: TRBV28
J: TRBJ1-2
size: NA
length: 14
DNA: TGTGCCAGCAGTTTAAAAAACAGACCATATGGCTACACCTTC
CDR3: CASSLKNRPYGYTF